Below, 27 T cell receptor beta chains from the same sample are listed, as sequenced in a study of shared clonotypes between healthy human individuals. The protocol was immunoSEQ multiplex PCR, while the TCRdb copy is restricted to in-frame clones and leaves out a portion. Among under 300,000 clones listed, approximately 65% were seen once. Sample: memory CD4+ T cells sorted from blood. The subset here: CD45RA-negative fraction. These receptors all stem from a man aged 25-40 years in good health.

The rearrangement uses TRBV7-2 and TRBJ1-1; D is uncertain. Germline CDR1 reads SGHTA; CDR2 reads FQGNSA. CDR3 size: 14 residues. V lost 2 bases and J lost 2, with 9 bases in between. The chain's CDR3 is CASSLRASNTEAFF. The CDR3 nucleotides are TGTGCCAGCAGCTTAAGGGCCAGCAACACTGAAGCTTTCTTT.

The V call is TRBV7-3, the J call TRBJ2-3; a weak D match, TRBD2 (6 bases). Trimming pared 5 bases from V and 6 bases from J, leaving 21 bases between. This CDR3 has 16 residues. Germline CDR1 SGHTA, CDR2 FQGTGA. As DNA, the CDR3 is TGTGCCAGCAGCAGGGACCCGGACGGGGGATTGGATACGCAGTATTTT. Amino acid sequence: CASSRDPDGGLDTQYF.

The V gene is TRBV7-9, the J gene TRBJ2-3; no firm D call. The CDR3 is made up of 14 amino acids. Trimming shortened V by 4 bases and J by 4 bases, and 12 bases separated the two germline ends. Germline V lookup: CDR1 SEHNR, CDR2 FQNEAQ (reference sequence). This chain's CDR3 is CASSSTQLPDTQYF. The CDR3 DNA follows: TGTGCCAGCAGCTCCACGCAGCTCCCAGATACGCAGTATTTT.

The V gene is TRBV28, the J gene TRBJ2-7; D gene uncertain. Looked up from germline, CDR1 is MDHEN and CDR2 is SYDVKM. This CDR3 has 18 residues. The V and J ends lost 11 bases and 3 bases respectively, with 32 bases between them. CDR3 protein: CASRSQVKGRVENYEQYF. The CDR3 nucleotides read TGTGCCTCCAGGTCCCAGGTCAAAGGGCGCGTCGAAAACTACGAGCAGTACTTC.

This chain uses TRBV7-2 with TRBJ2-2; no reliable D call. V was shortened by 3 bases and J by 5 bases, with 10 bases between the two germline ends. The germline CDR1 and CDR2 sequences are SGHTA and FQGNSA. This CDR3 region has 14 residues. CDR3 bases: TGTGCCAGCAGCTTGGCTTGGAGTACCGGGGAGCTGTTTTTT. Residues: CASSLAWSTGELFF.

The V gene is TRBV27, the J gene TRBJ2-3, with 7 bases lining up with TRBD2. CDR3 length: 14 amino acids. Germline V gene lookup returns CDR1 MNHEY and CDR2 SMNVEV (reference sequence). With 7 bases clipped from V and 4 bases from J, the junction kept 8 bases outside the gene matches. CDR3 sequence (DNA): TGTGCCAGCACCCGCTCTCTAGCGGCAGATACGCAGTATTTT. Its protein is CASTRSLAADTQYF.

This chain links TRBV5-6 with TRBJ1-5; D gene uncertain. The CDR3 loop spans 12 amino acids. V was cut by 0 bases and J by 7 bases, with 5 bases left in between. Per the germline V gene, CDR1 is SGHDT and CDR2 is YYEEEE. CDR3 region: CASSLAHQPQHF. CDR3 in DNA: TGTGCCAGCAGCTTGGCCCACCAGCCCCAGCATTTT.

The gene calls are TRBV28 and TRBJ2-7; tentative D call: TRBD1 (6 bases). Germline CDR1 is MDHEN and CDR2 is SYDVKM. V was cut by 5 bases and J by 8 bases, with 13 bases left in between. The CDR3 consists of 12 residues. For the CDR3, the DNA is TGTGCCAGCAGTCCTCCAGGGGAGAAGCAGTACTTC. Translation: CASSPPGEKQYF. Based on the CDR3 plus reference TRBV28 and TRBJ2-7, the full variable domain is DVKVTQSSRYLVKRTGEKVFLECVQDMDHENMFWYRQDPGLGLRLIYFSYDVKMKEKGDIPEGYSVSREKKERFSLILESASTNQTSMYLCASSPPGEKQYFGPGTRLTVT.

The V and J genes are TRBV18 and TRBJ1-5; no firm D call. This CDR3 is 13 amino acids long. Trimming cost V 2 bases and J 4 bases, with 6 bases left between them. Germline V gene data show CDR1 as KGHSH and CDR2 as LQKENI. The CDR3 loop is CASSPDSNQPQHF. The CDR3, as DNA: TGTGCCAGCTCACCAGATTCGAATCAGCCCCAGCATTTT.

The V call is TRBV5-8, the J call TRBJ2-4; D unclear. Germline CDR1 is SGHTS and CDR2 is YDEGEE. This CDR3 is built from 13 residues. Between the trimmed V and J ends, which lost 4 bases and 10 bases, there was a span of 15 bases. The CDR3 region has the DNA TGTGCCAGCAGCCCCGTGTTCGGCTCAATTCAGTACTTC. Translation gives CASSPVFGSIQYF.

The sample holds a few counts of this clone. The chain couples TRBV18 to TRBJ2-2, with D possibly being TRBD1 (5 bases). Trimming removed 6 bases at V and 1 base at J, with 12 bases between. Germline lookup yields CDR1 KGHSH and CDR2 LQKENI. The CDR3 has 15 residues. The CDR3 nucleotides are TGTGCCAGCTCGGCCGACAGTAAGAACACCGGGGAGCTGTTTTTT. It encodes CASSADSKNTGELFF.

The chain joins TRBV2 to TRBJ1-2, with D perhaps TRBD1 (5 bases). Germline V gene lookup returns CDR1 SNHLY and CDR2 FYNNEI. The CDR3 contains 11 residues. Trimming cost V 10 bases and J 4 bases, with 10 bases left between them. The CDR3 is CATGGGYGYTF. CDR3 DNA sequence: TGTGCCACCGGGGGGGGCTATGGCTACACCTTC.

This clone has just one count. This chain uses TRBV5-4 with TRBJ2-7, with D possibly TRBD2 on 6 matching bases. Germline loops: CDR1 SGHNT, CDR2 YYREEE (reference sequence). V lost 0 bases, J lost 5 bases, and 18 bases lay in between. The CDR3 is 16 amino acids. The CDR3 nucleotides are TGTGCCAGCAGCTTGGGGTCCAGGTTGGAGGGCCACGAGCAGTACTTC. Translated, it gives CASSLGSRLEGHEQYF.

This clone has just one count. This sequence joins TRBV5-4 and TRBJ2-5; 10 positions match TRBD2. There are 15 residues in the CDR3. Per germline, CDR1 SGHNT and CDR2 YYREEE (reference sequence). With 1 base clipped from V and 4 bases from J, the junction kept 4 bases outside the gene matches. This CDR3 is CASSLPSGSPETQYF. The DNA for the CDR3 is TGTGCCAGCAGCTTGCCTAGCGGGAGCCCAGAGACCCAGTACTTC.

There are many counts of this clone. The rearrangement links TRBV7-6 to TRBJ2-3; D unresolved. Trimming cost V 8 bases and J 6 bases, with 9 bases left between them. The CDR3 covers 11 residues. CDR1 is SGHVS and CDR2 is FNYEAQ in the germline V gene. The CDR3: CASSSLDTQYF. In DNA, the CDR3 is TGTGCCAGCTCCAGTTTGGATACGCAGTATTTT.

This clone was recorded a few times. The chain combines TRBV14 with TRBJ2-1; D unclear. CDR1 and CDR2 from the germline V gene are SGHDN and FVKESK. This CDR3 contains 11 residues. Trimming removed 1 base from V and 15 bases from J, with 10 bases in between. The CDR3 sequence is CASSQVRRLFF. For the CDR3, the DNA is TGTGCCAGCAGCCAAGTTAGGCGACTGTTCTTC. The full variable domain, rest sourced from reference TRBV14 and TRBJ2-1, is EAGVTQFPSHSVIEKGQTVTLRCDPISGHDNLYWYRRVMGKEIKFLLHFVKESKQDESGMPNNRFLAERTGGTYSTLKVQPAELEDSGVYFCASSQVRRLFFGPGTRLTVL.

V and J are TRBV18 and TRBJ2-5; 8 positions match TRBD1. In germline, CDR1 is KGHSH, CDR2 LQKENI. The CDR3 runs 16 residues. J lost 4 bases, V lost 3 bases, and 10 bases had no gene match. CDR3 loop: CASSPRRQGSGETQYF. CDR3 DNA sequence: TGTGCCAGCTCACCTCGCAGACAGGGGTCGGGAGAGACCCAGTACTTC.

This clone was recorded a few times. The chain employs TRBV6-6 and TRBJ2-7; D gene uncertain. The CDR3 extends over 13 amino acids. V was clipped by 5 bases and J by 0 bases, with 8 bases between them. Germline V gene sequence: CDR1 MNHNY, CDR2 SVGAGI (reference sequence). The CDR3 loop reads CASSPGHSYEQYF. The CDR3 DNA is TGTGCCAGCAGTCCGGGCCACTCCTACGAGCAGTACTTC.

V is TRBV6-5 and J is TRBJ2-7, with D perhaps TRBD1 (6 bases). Looked up from germline, CDR1 is MNHEY and CDR2 is SVGAGI. The CDR3 has 14 residues. V lost 7 bases to trimming and J lost 4 bases, with 17 bases between them. The CDR3 sequence is CASKSQGLSYEQYF. The CDR3 DNA reads as TGTGCCAGCAAGTCCCAGGGGTTGTCTTACGAGCAGTACTTC.

This clone turned up a few times. This chain joins TRBV19 and TRBJ2-6; D is unclear. Trimming took off 5 bases at V and 0 bases at J, with 11 bases between the two ends. Germline CDR1 reads LNHDA; CDR2 reads SQIVND (reference sequence). The CDR3 consists of 16 residues. The CDR3: CASSADQHSGANVLTF. The CDR3, as DNA: TGTGCCAGTAGTGCCGATCAACACTCTGGGGCCAACGTCCTGACTTTC.

This chain links TRBV12-5 with TRBJ2-3; no reliable D call. V dropped 2 bases and J dropped 3 bases, with 12 bases sitting between them. The CDR3 is 15 amino acids. Germline lookup yields CDR1 LGHNT and CDR2 FRNRAP. The CDR3 sequence is CASGLLTSGTDTQYF. DNA of the CDR3: TGTGCTAGTGGTTTGCTTACCTCTGGGACAGATACGCAGTATTTT.

This chain connects TRBV5-1 to TRBJ1-2, with TRBD1 matching over 8 bases. The CDR3 consists of 13 residues. V trimming: 4 bases; J trimming: 7 bases; junction bases outside the gene matches: 6. Germline assignment: CDR1 SGHRS and CDR2 YFSETQ. As DNA, the CDR3 is TGCGCCAGCAGCCTGACAGGGGAGTTTGGCTACACCTTC. It specifies CASSLTGEFGYTF.

V is TRBV19 and J is TRBJ2-2, with 7 bases that match TRBD1. There are 16 residues in the CDR3. The trim removed 0 bases at V and 2 bases at J, leaving 3 bases unmatched. From germline, CDR1 is LNHDA and CDR2 SQIVND (reference sequence). CDR3 sequence: CASSIDGDRNTGELFF. The CDR3 coding sequence is TGTGCCAGTAGTATAGACGGGGACAGAAACACCGGGGAGCTGTTTTTT.

This clone came up a few times. CDR3 DNA sequence: TGTGCCAGCAAGAACGACAGGTTGGTGAACACTGAAGCTTTCTTT. It encodes CASKNDRLVNTEAFF. The rearrangement uses TRBV30 and TRBJ1-1, with TRBD1 as a possible D gene (6 bases). The CDR3 is 15 amino acids. Germline CDR1 is GTSNPN and CDR2 is SVGIG (reference sequence). The ends were cut back, 8 bases at V and 0 bases at J, with 19 bases in the middle.

In this sample, this clone turned up many times. The chain couples TRBV5-1 to TRBJ1-5, with TRBD1 matching 7 bases. The germline gives CDR1 SGHRS, CDR2 YFSETQ. There are 15 residues in the CDR3. Trimming removed 3 bases from V and 5 bases from J; junction bases left unmatched: 8. The CDR3 spells CASSSGTVIDQPQHF. CDR3 nucleotides: TGCGCCAGCAGCTCCGGGACAGTTATTGATCAGCCCCAGCATTTT.

This chain uses TRBV18 with TRBJ2-7; either TRBD1 or TRBD2 may fit D (5 bases each). V shed 3 bases and J shed 2 bases, with 11 bases lying between them. The CDR3 contains 14 residues. Germline lookup yields CDR1 KGHSH and CDR2 LQKENI. The CDR3 loop is CASSPRDGTYEQYF. The CDR3 DNA reads as TGTGCCAGCTCACCCCGGGACGGGACCTACGAGCAGTACTTC.

This clone was counted between two and nine times. V and J are TRBV27 and TRBJ1-2; 8 nucleotides agree with TRBD1. The V and J ends lost 2 bases and 3 bases, in that order; junction bases with no gene match: 2. The CDR3 covers 14 residues. Per germline, CDR1 MNHEY and CDR2 SMNVEV (reference sequence). As DNA, the CDR3 is TGTGCCAGCAGTTTAGGACAGGGATACTATGGCTACACCTTC. Its translation is CASSLGQGYYGYTF.